The 5 T cell receptor beta chains below all came from one sample that was sequenced in a study of shared clonotypes between healthy human individuals. TCRdb's table, derived via immunoSEQ multiplex PCR, lists solely in-frame clones and lacks some. The sample lists about 1.5 million clones, 96% occurring once. The sequencing sample was made of naive CD4+ T cells sorted from blood. The sample's subset: CD45RA+ positively selected. The receptors here all came from a man aged 25 to 40 in good health.

The chain has TRBV5-1 and TRBJ2-2; TRBD2 aligns across 13 bases. Germline CDR1 reads SGHRS; CDR2 reads YFSETQ. Trimming cost V 4 bases and J 6 bases; bases outside gene matches: 6. The CDR3 is 16 amino acids. The CDR3 loop reads CASSLRLAGGSGELFF. DNA for the CDR3: TGCGCCAGCAGCCTAAGACTAGCGGGAGGTTCCGGGGAGCTGTTTTTT.

This rearrangement joins TRBV7-2 to TRBJ2-2; no reliable D call. The germline V and J ends were trimmed by 2 bases and 5 bases, with 6 bases remaining between them. CDR3 length equals 13 residues. Germline-derived CDR1 and CDR2 are SGHTA and FQGNSA. In DNA, the CDR3 is TGTGCCAGCAGCTTACTATGGACCGGGGAGCTGTTTTTT. Translated, it gives CASSLLWTGELFF.

This chain joins TRBV28 and TRBJ2-7; 7 nucleotides line up with TRBD2. J gave up 1 base and V 6 bases, and 9 bases lay outside the gene matches. Germline assignment: CDR1 MDHEN and CDR2 SYDVKM. There are 15 residues in the CDR3. CDR3 sequence reads: CASSPNGGGSYEQYF. CDR3 DNA sequence: TGTGCCAGCAGCCCCAATGGCGGGGGTTCCTACGAGCAGTACTTC.

Only one count was recorded for this clone. The chain links TRBV19 to TRBJ1-5; 7 bases align to TRBD1. Germline V CDR1 and CDR2: LNHDA, SQIVND (reference sequence). V dropped 4 bases and J dropped 7; count of bases not matched to a gene: 7. The CDR3 runs to 14 residues. The CDR3 here is CASSRSPGGQPQHF. In DNA, the CDR3 is TGTGCCAGTAGTAGGAGTCCAGGGGGACAGCCCCAGCATTTT.

The rearrangement links TRBV19 to TRBJ1-5; D call uncertain. The CDR3 length is 12 residues. The germline CDR1 and CDR2 sequences are LNHDA and SQIVND (reference sequence). V was cut by 7 bases and J by 1 base, with 5 bases left in between. DNA of the CDR3: TGTGCCAGTAAGACAAGCAATCAGCCCCAGCATTTT. Its translation: CASKTSNQPQHF.